The T cell receptor beta chain described here comes from a study of blood T cell repertoires in COVID-19. Germline V gene lookup returns CDR1 SGHRS and CDR2 YFSETQ. CDR3 size: 14 residues. V lost 3 bases and J lost 1, with 10 bases in between. Sequenced by immunoSEQ multiplex PCR; TCRdb stores in-frame clones only, minus some. The sample lists some 150,000 clones, roughly nine tenths occurring once. The chain carries TRBV5-1 and TRBJ2-5; a weak D match, TRBD1 (6 bases). The source material was peripheral blood. The TCR was taken from a woman in her fifties or sixties with active or convalescent COVID-19. The chain's CDR3 is CASSWGRTQETQYF. DNA of the CDR3: TGCGCCAGCAGCTGGGGGCGGACCCAAGAGACCCAGTACTTC.